A selection of T cell receptor beta chains follows, all from one sample in a study of neurological immune-mediated disorders. TCRdb recomputed calls from the 5' RACE reads with MiXCR, one row per CDR3 protein. The sample lists about 44,000 distinct CDR3 sequences, about 22% occurring once. Sequencing used PBMCs. Receptor source: a man between 60 and 75 years old with HTLV-1-associated myelopathy (HAM/TSP). CDR3s include the opening cysteine and the closing phenylalanine or tryptophan. Fields, in order: CDR3 length, clone size, V gene, CDR3 protein. Rows may omit the clone size; those that give it use once, few, many or a size class.

13	many	TRBV25-1	CASSAGTVYGYTF
12	.	TRBV29-1	CSVGTLNTEAFF
15	many	TRBV5-1	CASSLPGGITGELFF
17	many	TRBV20-1	CSAKGVELAGVTETQYF
14	.	TRBV20-1	CSANGLSGTDTQYF
16	many	TRBV7-3	CASSPSLWGDTGELFF
14	many	TRBV6-5	CASSYSLFADTQYF
15	once	TRBV10-3	CAVSYTGTGANVLTF
16	many	TRBV9	CASSVDSERRNSPLHF
13	.	TRBV6-5	CASSWGGGTEAFF
19	many	TRBV7-9	CASSLAGLGQGGTVYEQYF
15	many	TRBV9	CASSVEAGPTGELFF